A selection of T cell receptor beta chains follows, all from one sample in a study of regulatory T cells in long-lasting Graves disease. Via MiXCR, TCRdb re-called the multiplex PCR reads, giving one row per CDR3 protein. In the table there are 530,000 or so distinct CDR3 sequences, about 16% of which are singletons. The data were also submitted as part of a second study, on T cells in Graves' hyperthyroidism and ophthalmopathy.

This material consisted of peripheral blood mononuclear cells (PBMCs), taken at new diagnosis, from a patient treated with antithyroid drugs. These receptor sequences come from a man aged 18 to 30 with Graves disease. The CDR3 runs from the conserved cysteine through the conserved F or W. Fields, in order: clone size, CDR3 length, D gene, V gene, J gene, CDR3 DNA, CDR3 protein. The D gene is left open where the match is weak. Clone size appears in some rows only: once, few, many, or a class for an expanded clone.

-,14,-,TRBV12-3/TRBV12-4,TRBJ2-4,TGTGCCAGCAGTTTAGCACTGACAGCGGACATTCAGTACTTC,CASSLALTADIQYF
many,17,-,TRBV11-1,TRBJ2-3,TGTGCCAGCAGCTTAGCCTCGTCCGGGGCCCACACAGATACGCAGTATTTT,CASSLASSGAHTDTQYF
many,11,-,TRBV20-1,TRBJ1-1,TGCAGTGCCGGATTCGGCGCTGAAGCTTTCTTT,CSAGFGAEAFF
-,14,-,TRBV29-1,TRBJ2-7,TGCAGCGTAATACATCACGAGTCCACCTACGAGCAGTACTTC,CSVIHHESTYEQYF
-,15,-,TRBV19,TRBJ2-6,TGTGCCAGTAGTCCCGGACGGCCTGGGGCCAACGTCCTGACTTTC,CASSPGRPGANVLTF
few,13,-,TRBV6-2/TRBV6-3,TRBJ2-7,TGTGCCAGCAGTACTGACTACCCCTACGAGCAGTACTTC,CASSTDYPYEQYF
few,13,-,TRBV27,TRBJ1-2,TGTGCCAGCAGTTTAGGGGACAAGGGCGGCTACACCTTC,CASSLGDKGGYTF
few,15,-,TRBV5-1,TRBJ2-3,TGCGCCAGCAGCTGGACGGGAGTCGGAGCAGATACGCAGTATTTT,CASSWTGVGADTQYF
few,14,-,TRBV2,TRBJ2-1,TGTGCCAGCAGTGAGGGACTGTTAAACAATGAGCAGTTCTTC,CASSEGLLNNEQFF
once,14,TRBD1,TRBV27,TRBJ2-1,TGTGCCAGCAGTCCCGGGACAGCCCTATACGAGCAGTTCTTC,CASSPGTALYEQFF
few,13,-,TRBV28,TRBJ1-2,TGTGCCAGCAGCCGCGTCCGGGGCGTTGGCTACACCTTC,CASSRVRGVGYTF
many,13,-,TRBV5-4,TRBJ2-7,TGTGCCAGCAGCGACAAGATTGGTTACGAGCAGTACTTC,CASSDKIGYEQYF
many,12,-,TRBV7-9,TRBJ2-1,TGTGCCAGCAGCTTAGGCGTGGATGAGCAGTTCTTC,CASSLGVDEQFF
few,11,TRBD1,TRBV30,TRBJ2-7,TGTGCCTCCCGGACAGGTAAAGAGCAGTACTTC,CASRTGKEQYF
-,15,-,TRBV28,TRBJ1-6,TGTGCCAGCAGTTCTCGGGACATCGCGGATTCACCCCTCCACTTT,CASSSRDIADSPLHF
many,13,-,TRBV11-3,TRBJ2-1,TGTGCCAGCAGCTTAGGGGTATCTGGGGAGCAGTTCTTC,CASSLGVSGEQFF
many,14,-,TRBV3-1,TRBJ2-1,TGTGCCAGCAGCCAAGAAAATCTGCGTGGTGAGCAGTTCTTC,CASSQENLRGEQFF
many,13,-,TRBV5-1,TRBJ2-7,TGCGCCAGCAGCTTGGGGACGTTTTACGAGCAGTACTTC,CASSLGTFYEQYF
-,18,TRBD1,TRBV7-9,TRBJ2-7,TGTGCCAGCAGCTTAGGGACAGGGGGGTCACCGGCCGCCTACGAGCAGTACTTC,CASSLGTGGSPAAYEQYF
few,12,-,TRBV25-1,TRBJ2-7,TGTGCCAGCAGTGAGAGGTCAAACGAGCAGTACTTC,CASSERSNEQYF
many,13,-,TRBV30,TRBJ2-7,TGTGCCTGGAGTGCACACGTGGCCTACGAGCAGTACTTC,CAWSAHVAYEQYF
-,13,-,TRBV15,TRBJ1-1,TGTGCCACCAGCAGTGAGGTTCTCACTGAAGCTTTCTTT,CATSSEVLTEAFF
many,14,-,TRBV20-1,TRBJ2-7,TGCAGTGCTAGAGGGCGTCGGGGCACCTACGAGCAGTACTTC,CSARGRRGTYEQYF
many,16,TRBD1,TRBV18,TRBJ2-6,TGTGCCAGCTCACCAGGGACAGGGTCTGGGGCCAACGTCCTGACTTTC,CASSPGTGSGANVLTF
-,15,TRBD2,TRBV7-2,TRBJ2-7,TGTGCCAGCAGCTCCACTAACGGGAGGTCTAACGAGCAGTACTTC,CASSSTNGRSNEQYF
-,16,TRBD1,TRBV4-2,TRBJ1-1,TGTGCCAGCAGCCACCTAAGACAGGGGGCTAACACTGAAGCTTTCTTT,CASSHLRQGANTEAFF
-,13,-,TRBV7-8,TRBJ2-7,TGTGTCAGCAGCTTAGCGAGGGACTACGAGCAGTACTTC,CVSSLARDYEQYF
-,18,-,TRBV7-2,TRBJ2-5,TGTGCCAGCAGCTTAGAGGGCGGGGGGACAGGCCGGGAAGAGACCCAGTACTTC,CASSLEGGGTGREETQYF
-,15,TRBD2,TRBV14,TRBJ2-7,TGTGCCAGCAGCCACCGGGGGGACGGCCTAGAAGAGCAGTACTTC,CASSHRGDGLEEQYF